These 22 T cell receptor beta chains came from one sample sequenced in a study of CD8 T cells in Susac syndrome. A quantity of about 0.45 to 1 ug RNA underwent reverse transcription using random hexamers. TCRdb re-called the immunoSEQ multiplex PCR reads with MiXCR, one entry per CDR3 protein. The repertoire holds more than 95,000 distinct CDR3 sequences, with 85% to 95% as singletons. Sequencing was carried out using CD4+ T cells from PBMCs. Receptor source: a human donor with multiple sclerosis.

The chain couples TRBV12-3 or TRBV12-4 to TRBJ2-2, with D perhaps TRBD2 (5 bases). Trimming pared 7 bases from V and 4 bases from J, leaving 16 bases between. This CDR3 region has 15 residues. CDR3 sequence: CASIGEIGVTGELFF. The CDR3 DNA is TGTGCCAGCATTGGGGAAATCGGGGTCACCGGGGAGCTGTTTTTT.

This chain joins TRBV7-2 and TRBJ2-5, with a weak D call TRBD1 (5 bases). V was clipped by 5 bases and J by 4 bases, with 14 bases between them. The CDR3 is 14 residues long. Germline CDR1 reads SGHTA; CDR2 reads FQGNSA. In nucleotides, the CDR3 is TGTGCCAGCAGCAGCCCAAGGGGAAGAGAGACCCAGTACTTC. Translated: CASSSPRGRETQYF.

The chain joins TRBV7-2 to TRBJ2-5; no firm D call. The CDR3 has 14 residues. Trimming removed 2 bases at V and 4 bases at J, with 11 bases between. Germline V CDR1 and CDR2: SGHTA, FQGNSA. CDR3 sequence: CASSLTWVRETQYF. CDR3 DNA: TGTGCCAGCAGCTTAACATGGGTTAGAGAGACCCAGTACTTC. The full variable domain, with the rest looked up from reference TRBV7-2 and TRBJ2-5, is GAGVSQSPSNKVTEKGKDVELRCDPISGHTALYWYRQSLGQGLEFLIYFQGNSAPDKSGLPSDRFSAERTGGSVSTLTIQRTQQEDSAVYLCASSLTWVRETQYFGPGTRLLVL.

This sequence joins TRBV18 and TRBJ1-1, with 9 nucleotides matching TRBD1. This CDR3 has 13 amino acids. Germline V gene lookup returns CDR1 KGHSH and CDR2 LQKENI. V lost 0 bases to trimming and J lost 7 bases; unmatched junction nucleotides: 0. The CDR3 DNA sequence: TGTGCCAGCTCACCACCGACAGGGGGTGAAGCTTTCTTT. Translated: CASSPPTGGEAFF.

DNA for the CDR3: TGCAGCGGAACGTTCCAAGAGACCCAGTACTTC. This gives the protein CSGTFQETQYF. This chain uses TRBV29-1 with TRBJ2-5; D ambiguous. Germline V gives CDR1 SQVTM, CDR2 ANQGSEA. The CDR3 contains 11 residues. Trimming took 7 bases from V and 1 from J, leaving 7 bases between them.

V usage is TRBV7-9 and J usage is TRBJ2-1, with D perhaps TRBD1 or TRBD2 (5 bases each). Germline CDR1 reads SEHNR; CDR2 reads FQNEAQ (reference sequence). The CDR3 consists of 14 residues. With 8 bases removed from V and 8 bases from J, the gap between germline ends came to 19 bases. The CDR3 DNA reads TGTGCCAGCCCCGGGCCCGGGGCGGGCGATGAGCAGTTCTTC. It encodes CASPGPGAGDEQFF.

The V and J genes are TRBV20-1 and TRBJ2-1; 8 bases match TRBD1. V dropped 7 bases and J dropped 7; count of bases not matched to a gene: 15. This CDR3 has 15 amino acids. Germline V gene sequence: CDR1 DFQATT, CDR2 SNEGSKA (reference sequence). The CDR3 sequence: CSVLNWDRTLNEQFF. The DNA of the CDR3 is TGCAGTGTTCTTAATTGGGACAGGACCTTGAATGAGCAGTTCTTC.

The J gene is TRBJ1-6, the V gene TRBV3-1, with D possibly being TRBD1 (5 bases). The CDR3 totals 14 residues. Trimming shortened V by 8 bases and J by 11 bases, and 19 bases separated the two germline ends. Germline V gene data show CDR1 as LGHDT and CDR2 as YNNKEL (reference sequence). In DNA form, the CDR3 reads TGTGCCAGCGGAGAAAGGATGGGGCCTGCACCCCTCCACTTT. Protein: CASGERMGPAPLHF. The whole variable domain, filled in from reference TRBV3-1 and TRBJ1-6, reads DTAVSQTPKYLVTQMGNDKSIKCEQNLGHDTMYWYKQDSKKFLKIMFSYNNKELIINETVPNRFSPKSPDKAHLNLHINSLELGDSAVYFCASGERMGPAPLHFGNGTRLTVT.

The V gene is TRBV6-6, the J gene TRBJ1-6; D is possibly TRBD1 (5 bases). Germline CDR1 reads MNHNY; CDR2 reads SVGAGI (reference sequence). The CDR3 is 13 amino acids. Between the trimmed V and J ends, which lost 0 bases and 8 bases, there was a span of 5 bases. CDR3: CASSYSGDSPLHF. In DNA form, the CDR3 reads TGTGCCAGCAGTTACTCGGGGGATTCACCCCTCCACTTT.

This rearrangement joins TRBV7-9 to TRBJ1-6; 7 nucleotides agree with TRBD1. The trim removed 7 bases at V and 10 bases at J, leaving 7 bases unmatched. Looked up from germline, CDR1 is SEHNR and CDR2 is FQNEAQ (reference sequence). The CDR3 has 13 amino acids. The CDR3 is CASTGQEGSPLHF. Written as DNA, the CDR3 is TGTGCCAGCACCGGACAGGAGGGCTCACCCCTCCACTTT.

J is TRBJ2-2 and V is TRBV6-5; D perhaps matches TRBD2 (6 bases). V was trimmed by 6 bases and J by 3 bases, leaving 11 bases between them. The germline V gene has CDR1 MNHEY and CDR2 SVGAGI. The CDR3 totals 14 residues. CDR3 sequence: CASRRDWDTGELFF. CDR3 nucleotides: TGTGCCAGCAGGAGGGACTGGGACACCGGGGAGCTGTTTTTT.

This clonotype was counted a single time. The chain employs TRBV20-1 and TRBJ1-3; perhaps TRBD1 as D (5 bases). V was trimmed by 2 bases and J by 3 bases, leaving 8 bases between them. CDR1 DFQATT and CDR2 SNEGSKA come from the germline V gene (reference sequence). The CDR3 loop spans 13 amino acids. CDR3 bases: TGCAGTGCTAGACCCCAGGGTGGAAACACCATATATTTT. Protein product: CSARPQGGNTIYF.

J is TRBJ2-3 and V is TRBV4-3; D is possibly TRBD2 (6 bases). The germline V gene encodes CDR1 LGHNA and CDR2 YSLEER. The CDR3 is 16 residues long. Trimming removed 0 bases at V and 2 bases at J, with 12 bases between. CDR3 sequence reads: CASSQDKRGITDTQYF. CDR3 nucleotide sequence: TGCGCCAGCAGCCAAGATAAACGGGGGATCACAGATACGCAGTATTTT.

Here the CDR3 reads CASSRKTGNTIYF. The CDR3 coding sequence is TGTGCCAGCAGCCGGAAGACTGGAAACACCATATATTTT. The J gene is TRBJ1-3, the V gene TRBV14; no reliable D call. V lost 4 bases to trimming and J lost 2 bases, with 6 bases between them. Germline CDR1 SGHDN, CDR2 FVKESK. The CDR3 runs 13 residues.

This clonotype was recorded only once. In DNA form, the CDR3 reads TGTGCCAGCAGTCGGCCGGGACTCGGGGAGTGGAGCAATCAGCCCCAGCATTTT. This gives the protein CASSRPGLGEWSNQPQHF. The rearrangement joins TRBV28 to TRBJ1-5; tentatively, D is TRBD1 (5 bases). V was cut by 5 bases and J by 1 base, with 21 bases left in between. CDR3 length: 18 residues. The germline V gene encodes CDR1 MDHEN and CDR2 SYDVKM.

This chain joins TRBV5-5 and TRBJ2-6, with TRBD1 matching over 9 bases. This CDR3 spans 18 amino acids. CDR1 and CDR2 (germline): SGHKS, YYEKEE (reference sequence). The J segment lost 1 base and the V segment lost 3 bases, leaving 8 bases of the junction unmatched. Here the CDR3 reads CASSSTGTGTSGANVLTF. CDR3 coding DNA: TGTGCCAGCAGCTCAACCGGGACAGGGACTTCTGGGGCCAACGTCCTGACTTTC.

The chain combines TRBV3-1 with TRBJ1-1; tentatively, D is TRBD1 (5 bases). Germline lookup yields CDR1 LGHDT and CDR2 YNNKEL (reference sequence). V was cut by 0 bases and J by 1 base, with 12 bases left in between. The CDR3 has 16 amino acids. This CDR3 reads CASSQDLGTGNTEAFF. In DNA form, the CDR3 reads TGTGCCAGCAGCCAAGATCTCGGGACGGGGAACACTGAAGCTTTCTTT.

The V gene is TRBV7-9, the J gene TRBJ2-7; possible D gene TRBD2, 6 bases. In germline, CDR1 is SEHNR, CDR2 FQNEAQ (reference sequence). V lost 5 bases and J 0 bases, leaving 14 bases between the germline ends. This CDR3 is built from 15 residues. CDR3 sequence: CASSPRGTASYEQYF. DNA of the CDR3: TGTGCCAGCAGCCCACGGGGGACCGCCTCCTACGAGCAGTACTTC.

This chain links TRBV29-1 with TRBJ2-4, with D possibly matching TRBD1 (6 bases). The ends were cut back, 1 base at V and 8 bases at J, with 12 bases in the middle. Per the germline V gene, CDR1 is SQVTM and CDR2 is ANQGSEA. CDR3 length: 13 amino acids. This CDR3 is CSVEVNRADIQYF. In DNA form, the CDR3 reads TGCAGCGTTGAAGTAAACAGGGCGGACATTCAGTACTTC.

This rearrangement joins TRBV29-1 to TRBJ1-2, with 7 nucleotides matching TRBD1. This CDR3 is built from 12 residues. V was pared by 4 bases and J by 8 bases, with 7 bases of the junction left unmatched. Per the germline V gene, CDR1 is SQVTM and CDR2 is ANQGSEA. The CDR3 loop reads CSVGKGAEGYTF. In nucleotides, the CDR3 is TGCAGCGTTGGCAAGGGGGCAGAGGGCTACACCTTC.

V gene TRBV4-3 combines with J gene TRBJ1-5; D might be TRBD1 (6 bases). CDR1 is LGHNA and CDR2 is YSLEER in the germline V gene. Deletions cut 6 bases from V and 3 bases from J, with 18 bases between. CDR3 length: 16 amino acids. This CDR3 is CASRAHVQGDNQPQHF. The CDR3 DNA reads TGCGCCAGCAGGGCCCATGTACAGGGCGACAATCAGCCCCAGCATTTT.

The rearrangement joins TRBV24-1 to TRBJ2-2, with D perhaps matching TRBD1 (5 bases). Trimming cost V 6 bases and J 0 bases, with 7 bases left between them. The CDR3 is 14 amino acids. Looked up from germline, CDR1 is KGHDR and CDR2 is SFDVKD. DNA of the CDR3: TGTGCCACCAGTCGCAGGGCGAACACCGGGGAGCTGTTTTTT. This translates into CATSRRANTGELFF.